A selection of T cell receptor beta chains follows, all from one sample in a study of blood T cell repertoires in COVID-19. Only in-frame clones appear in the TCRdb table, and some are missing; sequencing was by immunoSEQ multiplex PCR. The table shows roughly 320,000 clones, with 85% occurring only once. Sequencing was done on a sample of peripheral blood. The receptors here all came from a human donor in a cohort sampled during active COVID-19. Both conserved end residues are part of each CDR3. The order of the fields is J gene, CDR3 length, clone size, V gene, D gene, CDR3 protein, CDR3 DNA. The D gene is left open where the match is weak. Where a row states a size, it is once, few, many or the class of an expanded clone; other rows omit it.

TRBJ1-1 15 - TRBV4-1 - CASSQALDTNTEAFF TGCGCCAGCAGCCAAGCTCTGGACACGAACACTGAAGCTTTCTTT
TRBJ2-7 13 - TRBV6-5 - CASSYRDTYEQYF TGTGCCAGCAGTTACCGGGACACCTACGAGCAGTACTTC
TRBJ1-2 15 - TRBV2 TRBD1 CASSEPRGQSYGYTF TGTGCCAGCAGTGAACCCCGGGGACAGAGCTATGGCTACACCTTC
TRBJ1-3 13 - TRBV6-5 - CATSRGSGNTIYF TGTGCCACTTCCAGGGGTTCAGGAAACACCATATATTTT
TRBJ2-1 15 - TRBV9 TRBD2 CASSALAASYNEQFF TGTGCCAGCAGCGCCCTAGCGGCTTCCTACAATGAGCAGTTCTTC
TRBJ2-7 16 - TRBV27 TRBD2 CASSPGTSGGRYEQYF TGTGCCAGCAGTCCCGGGACTAGCGGGGGACGGTACGAGCAGTACTTC
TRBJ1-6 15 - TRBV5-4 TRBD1 CASSADRGLIGPLHF TGTGCCAGCAGCGCCGACAGGGGACTAATCGGACCCCTCCACTTT
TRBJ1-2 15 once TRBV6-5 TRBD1 CASSFPGGAGNGYTF TGTGCCAGCAGTTTCCCAGGGGGAGCTGGAAATGGCTACACCTTC
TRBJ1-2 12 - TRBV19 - CASSSNTRKYTF TGTGCCAGTAGTAGTAACACCCGAAAATACACCTTC
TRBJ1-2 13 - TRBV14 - CASSQDTLGGYTF TGTGCCAGCAGCCAAGATACCCTGGGCGGCTACACCTTC
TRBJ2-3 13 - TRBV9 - CASGDWVTDTQYF TGTGCCAGCGGGGACTGGGTCACAGATACGCAGTATTTT
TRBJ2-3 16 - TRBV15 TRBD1 CATSTYGTGKADTQYF TGTGCCACCAGCACTTACGGGACAGGTAAAGCGGATACGCAGTATTTT
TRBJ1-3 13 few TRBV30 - CAWSNNIENTIYF TGTGCCTGGAGCAACAACATTGAAAACACCATATATTTT
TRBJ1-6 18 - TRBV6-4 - CASSVGRKYLPKRSPLHF TGTGCCAGCAGTGTAGGTAGGAAATATCTGCCTAAGCGGTCACCCCTCCACTTT
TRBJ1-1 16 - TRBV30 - CAWSRGFVLGGTEAFF TGTGCCTGGAGTAGGGGTTTTGTGTTAGGCGGCACTGAAGCTTTCTTT
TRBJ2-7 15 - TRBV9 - CASSVWASGTYEQYF TGTGCCAGCAGCGTATGGGCGAGCGGAACCTACGAGCAGTACTTC
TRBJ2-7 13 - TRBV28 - CASSLFRVYEQYF TGTGCCAGCAGTTTATTCAGGGTCTACGAGCAGTACTTC
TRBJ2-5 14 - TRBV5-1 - CASAPSAMWETQYF TGCGCCAGCGCGCCAAGTGCTATGTGGGAGACCCAGTACTTC
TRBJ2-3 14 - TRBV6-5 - CASSPTESTDTQYF TGTGCCAGCAGTCCGACAGAAAGCACAGATACGCAGTATTTT
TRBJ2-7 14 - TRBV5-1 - CASSLGGDPYEQYF TGCGCCAGCAGCTTGGGGGGGGACCCCTACGAGCAGTACTTC
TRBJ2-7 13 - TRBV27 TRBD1 CASRIRGSYEQYF TGTGCCAGCAGAATCAGGGGGTCTTACGAGCAGTACTTC
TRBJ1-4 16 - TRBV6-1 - CASSEVQGSTNEKLFF TGTGCCAGCAGTGAAGTCCAGGGATCAACTAATGAAAAACTGTTTTTT
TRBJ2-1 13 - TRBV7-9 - CASSLGRGGEQFF TGTGCCAGCAGCTTAGGGCGGGGTGGGGAGCAGTTCTTC
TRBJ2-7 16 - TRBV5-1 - CASSYLFSGSPYEQYF TGCGCCAGCAGCTATCTGTTTTCCGGGTCCCCCTACGAGCAGTACTTC
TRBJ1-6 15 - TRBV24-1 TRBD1 CATSEHRGYNSPLHF TGTGCCACCAGTGAACACAGGGGGTATAATTCACCCCTCCACTTT
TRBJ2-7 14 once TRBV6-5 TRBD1 CASRSDRATYEQYF TGTGCCAGCAGATCGGACAGGGCCACCTACGAGCAGTACTTC
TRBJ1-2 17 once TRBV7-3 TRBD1 CASRPTTGTKPNYGYTF TGTGCCAGCAGACCTACGACAGGGACCAAACCTAACTATGGCTACACCTTC
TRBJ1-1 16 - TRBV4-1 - CASSQGRGGRGTEAFF TGCGCCAGCAGCCAAGGCCGGGGGGGGCGAGGGACTGAAGCTTTCTTT
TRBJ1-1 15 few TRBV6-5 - CASSYSYSLNTEAFF TGTGCCAGCAGTTACTCGTACAGCTTGAACACTGAAGCTTTCTTT
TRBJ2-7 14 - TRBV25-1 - CASSESRLSYEQYF TGTGCCAGCAGTGAGAGTAGACTCTCCTACGAGCAGTACTTC
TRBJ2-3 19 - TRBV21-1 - CASSKARLVEDNLPDTQYF TGTGCCAGCAGCAAAGCGCGGTTGGTTGAGGACAATCTACCCGATACGCAGTATTTT
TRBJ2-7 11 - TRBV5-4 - CASSLAREQYF TGTGCCAGCAGCTTGGCCCGGGAGCAGTACTTC
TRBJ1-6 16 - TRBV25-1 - CASSEGQGFYNSPLHF TGTGCCAGCAGTGAAGGCCAGGGCTTCTATAATTCACCCCTCCACTTT
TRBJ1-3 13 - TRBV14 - CASSQNRKSTIYF TGTGCCAGCAGCCAAAACCGCAAGAGCACCATATATTTT
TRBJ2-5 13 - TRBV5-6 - CASSLTYQETQYF TGTGCCAGCAGCTTGACATATCAAGAGACCCAGTACTTC
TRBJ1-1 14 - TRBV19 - CASSIRQGSMEAFF TGTGCCAGTAGTATAAGGCAGGGCAGTATGGAAGCTTTCTTT
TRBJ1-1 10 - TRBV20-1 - CSANRVSAFF TGCAGTGCTAACAGGGTCTCAGCTTTCTTT
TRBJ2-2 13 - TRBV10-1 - CASSPERAGELFF TGCGCCAGCAGTCCCGAGCGGGCCGGGGAGCTGTTTTTT
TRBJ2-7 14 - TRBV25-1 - CASSEYGQFDEQYF TGTGCCAGCAGTGAATATGGGCAATTCGACGAGCAGTACTTC
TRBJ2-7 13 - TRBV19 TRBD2 CASSMTSGYEQYF TGTGCCAGTAGTATGACTAGCGGCTACGAGCAGTACTTC
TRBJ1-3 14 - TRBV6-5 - CASRPGHTGNTIYF TGTGCCAGCAGGCCGGGACATACTGGAAACACCATATATTTT
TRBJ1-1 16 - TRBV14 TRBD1 CASSSTGGSVNTEAFF TGTGCCAGCAGCTCGACAGGGGGTTCGGTGAACACTGAAGCTTTCTTT
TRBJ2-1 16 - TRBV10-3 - CAISDLPHRAGNEQFF TGTGCCATCAGTGACCTACCACATCGAGCGGGCAATGAGCAGTTCTTC
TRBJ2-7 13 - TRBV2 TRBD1 CASSATGSGEQYF TGTGCCAGCAGTGCGACAGGGTCGGGTGAGCAGTACTTC
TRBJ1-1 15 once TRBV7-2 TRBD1 CASSLGQGTNTEAFF TGTGCCAGCAGCTTAGGACAGGGGACGAACACTGAAGCTTTCTTT
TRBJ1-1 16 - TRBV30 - CAWSVIGKAMNTEAFF TGTGCCTGGAGTGTAATCGGGAAAGCTATGAACACTGAAGCTTTCTTT
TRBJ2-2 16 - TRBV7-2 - CASSFSSAGNTGELFF TGTGCCAGCAGCTTTTCTTCGGCGGGAAACACCGGGGAGCTGTTTTTT
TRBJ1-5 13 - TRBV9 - CASSVGGYQPQHF TGTGCCAGCAGCGTAGGGGGCTATCAGCCCCAGCATTTT
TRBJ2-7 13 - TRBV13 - CASSREYTEEQYF TGTGCCAGCAGCCGCGAATATACCGAAGAGCAGTACTTC